This TCR beta chain is from a study of blood T cell repertoires in COVID-19. In the study overall: Some COVID-19 samples were acute and others convalescent; all came from the United States, Italy and Spain. The analysed material was cDNA or gDNA that came from T cells, B-cell-depleted T cells, or PBMCs.

Authors' methods: By means of reference gene primer amplification, nucleated cell counts were estimated. Assay: immunoSEQ multiplex PCR; the TCRdb copy retains only in-frame clones and omits some. V, J and clone size are taken as reported in that table, and D and trimming were inferred from the DNA itself. Here the sample spans under 200,000 clones, 88% being singletons. V was clipped by 5 bases and J by 3 bases; unmatched bases: 6. CDR3 length: 16 amino acids. The germline V gene has CDR1 SGHTA and CDR2 FQGNSA. Sequenced: peripheral blood. V and J are TRBV7-2 and TRBJ2-1, with 11 bases fitting TRBD2. The receptor's source is a man between 40 and 49 years old with active or convalescent COVID-19. Here the CDR3 reads CASSAAGTSGYNEQFF. CDR3 bases: TGTGCCAGCAGCGCCGCCGGGACTAGCGGCTACAATGAGCAGTTCTTC. Based on the CDR3 plus reference TRBV7-2 and TRBJ2-1, the full variable domain is GAGVSQSPSNKVTEKGKDVELRCDPISGHTALYWYRQSLGQGLEFLIYFQGNSAPDKSGLPSDRFSAERTGGSVSTLTIQRTQQEDSAVYLCASSAAGTSGYNEQFFGPGTRLTVL.